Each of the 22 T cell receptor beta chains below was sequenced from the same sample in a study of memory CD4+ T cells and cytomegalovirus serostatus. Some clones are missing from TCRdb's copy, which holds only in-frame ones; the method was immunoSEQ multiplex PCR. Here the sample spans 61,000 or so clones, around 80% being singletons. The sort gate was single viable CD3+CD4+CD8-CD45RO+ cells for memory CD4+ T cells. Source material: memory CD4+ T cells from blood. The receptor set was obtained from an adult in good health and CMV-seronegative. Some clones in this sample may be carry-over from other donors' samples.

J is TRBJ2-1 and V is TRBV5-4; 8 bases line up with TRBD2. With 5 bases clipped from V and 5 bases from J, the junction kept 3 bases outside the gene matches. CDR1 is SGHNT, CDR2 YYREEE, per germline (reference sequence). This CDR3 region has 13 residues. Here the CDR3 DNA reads TGTGCCAGCAGACATAGCGGGAACAATGAGCAGTTCTTC. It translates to CASRHSGNNEQFF.

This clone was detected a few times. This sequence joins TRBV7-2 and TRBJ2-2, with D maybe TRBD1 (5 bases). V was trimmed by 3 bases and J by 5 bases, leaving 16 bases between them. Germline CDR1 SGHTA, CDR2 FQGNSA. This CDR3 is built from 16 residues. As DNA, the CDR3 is TGTGCCAGCAGCTTCGTCGCAGGGTTGAGGACCGGGGAGCTGTTTTTT. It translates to CASSFVAGLRTGELFF.

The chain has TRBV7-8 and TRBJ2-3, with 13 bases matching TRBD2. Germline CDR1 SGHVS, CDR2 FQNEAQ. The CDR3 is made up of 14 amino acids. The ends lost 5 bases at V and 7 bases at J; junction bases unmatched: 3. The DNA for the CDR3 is TGTGCCAGCAGCCCGACTAGCGGGGGGTATACGCAGTATTTT. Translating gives CASSPTSGGYTQYF.

The CDR3 region has the DNA TGTGCCTGGAGTGTATATGAAAAACTGTTTTTT. Translating it yields CAWSVYEKLFF. The chain joins TRBV30 to TRBJ1-4, with D unresolved. Germline V gives CDR1 GTSNPN, CDR2 SVGIG (reference sequence). The length of the CDR3 is 11 residues. Trimming left V 0 bases short and J 6 bases short, with 2 bases between.

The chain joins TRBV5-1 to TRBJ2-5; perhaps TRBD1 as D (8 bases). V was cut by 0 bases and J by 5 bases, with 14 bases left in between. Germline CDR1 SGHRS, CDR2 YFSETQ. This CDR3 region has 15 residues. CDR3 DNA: TGCGCCAGCAGCTTGGGAGACAGGGGAGGGGAGACCCAGTACTTC. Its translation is CASSLGDRGGETQYF.

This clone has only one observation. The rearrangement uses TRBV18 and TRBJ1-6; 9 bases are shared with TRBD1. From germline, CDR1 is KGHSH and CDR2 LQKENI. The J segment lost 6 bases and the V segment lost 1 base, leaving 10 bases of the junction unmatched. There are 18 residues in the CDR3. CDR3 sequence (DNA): TGTGCCAGCTCACCACAGTCACAGGGGGCGAATAGTAATTCACCCCTCCACTTT. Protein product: CASSPQSQGANSNSPLHF.

The CDR3 sequence: CASSLAAVNYGYTF. The CDR3 DNA sequence: TGTGCCAGCAGCTTAGCTGCAGTCAATTATGGCTACACCTTC. This sequence joins TRBV7-2 and TRBJ1-2; unclear D gene. This CDR3 has 14 amino acids. The germline V and J ends were trimmed by 0 bases and 5 bases, with 10 bases remaining between them. Germline CDR1 and CDR2: SGHTA and FQGNSA.

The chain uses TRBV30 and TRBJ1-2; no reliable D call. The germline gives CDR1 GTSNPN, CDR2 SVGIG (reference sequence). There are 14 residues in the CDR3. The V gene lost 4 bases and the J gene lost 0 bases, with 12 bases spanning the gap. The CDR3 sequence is CAWNGRAPNYGYTF. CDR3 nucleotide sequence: TGTGCCTGGAACGGAAGGGCCCCTAACTATGGCTACACCTTC.

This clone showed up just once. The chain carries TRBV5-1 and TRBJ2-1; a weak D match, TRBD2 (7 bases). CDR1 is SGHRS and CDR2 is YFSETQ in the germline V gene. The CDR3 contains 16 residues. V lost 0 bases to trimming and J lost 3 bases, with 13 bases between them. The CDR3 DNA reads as TGCGCCAGCAGCTTGGGAGGGGGGGGCCTCTACAATGAGCAGTTCTTC. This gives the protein CASSLGGGGLYNEQFF.

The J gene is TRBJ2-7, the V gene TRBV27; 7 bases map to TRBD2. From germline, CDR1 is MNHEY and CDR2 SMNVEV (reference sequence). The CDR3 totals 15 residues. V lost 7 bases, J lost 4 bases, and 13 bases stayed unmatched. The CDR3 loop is CASTLPRGGSYEQYF. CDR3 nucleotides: TGTGCCAGCACGCTCCCGCGGGGCGGGAGTTACGAGCAGTACTTC.

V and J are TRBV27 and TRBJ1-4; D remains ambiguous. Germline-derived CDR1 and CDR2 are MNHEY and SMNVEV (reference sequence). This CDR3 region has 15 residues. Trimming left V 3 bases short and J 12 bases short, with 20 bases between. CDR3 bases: TGTGCCAGCAGTTTGAGCTCCTTTACCCCCATGGAACTGTTTTTT. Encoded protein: CASSLSSFTPMELFF.

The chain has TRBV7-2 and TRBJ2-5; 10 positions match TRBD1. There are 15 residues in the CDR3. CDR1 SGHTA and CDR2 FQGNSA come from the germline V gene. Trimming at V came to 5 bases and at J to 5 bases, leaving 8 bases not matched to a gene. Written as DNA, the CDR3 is TGTGCCAGCAGCACGCGACAGGGGGCGTTGGAGACCCAGTACTTC. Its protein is CASSTRQGALETQYF.

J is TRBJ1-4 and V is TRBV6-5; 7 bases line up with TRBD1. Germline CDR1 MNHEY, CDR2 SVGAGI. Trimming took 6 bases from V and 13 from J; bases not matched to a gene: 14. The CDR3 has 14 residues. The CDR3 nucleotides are TGTGCCAGCAGCCGTACGTTGGCAGGGGGAGCACTGTTTTTT. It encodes CASSRTLAGGALFF.

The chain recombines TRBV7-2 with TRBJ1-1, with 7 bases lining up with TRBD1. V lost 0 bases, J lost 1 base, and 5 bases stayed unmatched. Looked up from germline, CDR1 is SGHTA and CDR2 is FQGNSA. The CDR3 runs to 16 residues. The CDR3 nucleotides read TGTGCCAGCAGCTTAGCGTATAGGACAGGGAACACTGAAGCTTTCTTT. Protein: CASSLAYRTGNTEAFF.

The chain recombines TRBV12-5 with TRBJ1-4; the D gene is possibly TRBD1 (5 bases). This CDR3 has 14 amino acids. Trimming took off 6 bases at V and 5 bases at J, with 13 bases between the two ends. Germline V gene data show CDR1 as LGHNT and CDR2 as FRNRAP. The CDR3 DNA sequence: TGTGCTAGTGGCCCGGGACTGACGAATGAAAAACTGTTTTTT. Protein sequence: CASGPGLTNEKLFF.

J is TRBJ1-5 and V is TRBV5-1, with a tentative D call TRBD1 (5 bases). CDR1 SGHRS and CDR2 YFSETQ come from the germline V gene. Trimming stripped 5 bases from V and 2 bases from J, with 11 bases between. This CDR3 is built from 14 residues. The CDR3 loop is CASSWGEGNQPQHF. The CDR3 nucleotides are TGCGCCAGCAGTTGGGGGGAAGGCAATCAGCCCCAGCATTTT.

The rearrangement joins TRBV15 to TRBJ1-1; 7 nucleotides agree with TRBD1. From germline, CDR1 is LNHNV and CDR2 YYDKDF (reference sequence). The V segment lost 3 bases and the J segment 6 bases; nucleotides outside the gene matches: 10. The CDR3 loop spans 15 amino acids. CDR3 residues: CATSSTSYRGSEAFF. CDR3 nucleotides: TGTGCCACCAGCAGTACGTCCTACAGGGGCTCTGAAGCTTTCTTT.

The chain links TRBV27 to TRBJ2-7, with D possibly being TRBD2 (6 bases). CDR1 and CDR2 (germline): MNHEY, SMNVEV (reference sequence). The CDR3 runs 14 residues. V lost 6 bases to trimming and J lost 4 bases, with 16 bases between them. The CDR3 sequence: CASSPQRRGYEQYF. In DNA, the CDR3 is TGTGCCAGCAGCCCACAGAGGAGGGGTTACGAGCAGTACTTC.

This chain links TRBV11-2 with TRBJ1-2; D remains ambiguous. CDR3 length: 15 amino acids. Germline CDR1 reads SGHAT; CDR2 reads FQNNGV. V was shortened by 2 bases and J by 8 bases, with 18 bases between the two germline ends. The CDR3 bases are TGTGCCAGCAGCTTATTAGGGTTGTCGGGTCGCGGCTACACCTTC. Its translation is CASSLLGLSGRGYTF.

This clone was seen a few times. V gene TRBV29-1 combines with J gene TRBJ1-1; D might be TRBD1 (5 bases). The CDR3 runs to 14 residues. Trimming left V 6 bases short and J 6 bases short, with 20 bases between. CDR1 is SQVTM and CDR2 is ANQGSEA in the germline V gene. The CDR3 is CSVKPRGGGPEAFF. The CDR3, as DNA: TGCAGCGTCAAACCCCGTGGGGGTGGGCCTGAAGCTTTCTTT.

CDR3 coding DNA: TGTGCCAGTAGTGCGAAGGGACAAGTCTCTGGAAACACCATATATTTT. This sequence encodes CASSAKGQVSGNTIYF. The chain uses TRBV19 and TRBJ1-3, with D tentatively TRBD1 (6 bases). The CDR3 has 16 amino acids. CDR1 is LNHDA, CDR2 SQIVND, per germline (reference sequence). The V gene lost 5 bases and the J gene lost 0 bases, with 14 bases spanning the gap. The variable domain in full, with the rest retrieved from reference TRBV19 and TRBJ1-3, is DGGITQSPKYLFRKEGQNVTLSCEQNLNHDAMYWYRQDPGQGLRLIYYSQIVNDFQKGDIAEGYSVSREKKESFPLTVTSAQKNPTAFYLCASSAKGQVSGNTIYFGEGSWLTVV.

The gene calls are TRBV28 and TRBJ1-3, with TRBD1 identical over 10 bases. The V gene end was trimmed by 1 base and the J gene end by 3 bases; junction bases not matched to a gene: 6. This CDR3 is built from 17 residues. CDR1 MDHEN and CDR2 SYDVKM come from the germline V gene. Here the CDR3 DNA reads TGTGCCAGCAGTTTATCGGGACAGGGGAAAGGTGGAAACACCATATATTTT. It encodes CASSLSGQGKGGNTIYF. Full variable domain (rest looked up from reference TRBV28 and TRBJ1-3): DVKVTQSSRYLVKRTGEKVFLECVQDMDHENMFWYRQDPGLGLRLIYFSYDVKMKEKGDIPEGYSVSREKKERFSLILESASTNQTSMYLCASSLSGQGKGGNTIYFGEGSWLTVV.